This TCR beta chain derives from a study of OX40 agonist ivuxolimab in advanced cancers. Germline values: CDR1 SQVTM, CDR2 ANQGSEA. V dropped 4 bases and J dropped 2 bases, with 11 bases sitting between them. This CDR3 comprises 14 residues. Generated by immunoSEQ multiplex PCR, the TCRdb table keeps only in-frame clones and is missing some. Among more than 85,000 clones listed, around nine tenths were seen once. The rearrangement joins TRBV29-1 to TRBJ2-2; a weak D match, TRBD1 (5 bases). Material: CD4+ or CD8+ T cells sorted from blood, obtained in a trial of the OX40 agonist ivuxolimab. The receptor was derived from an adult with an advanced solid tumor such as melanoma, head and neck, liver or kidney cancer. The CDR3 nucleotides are TGCAGCGTTGGGACAAATGTCAACACCGGGGAGCTGTTTTTT. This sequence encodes CSVGTNVNTGELFF.